These 21 T cell receptor beta chains came from one sample sequenced in a study of blood T cell repertoires in COVID-19. TCRdb keeps only in-frame clones here, not all; method: immunoSEQ multiplex PCR. In the table there are about 150,000 clones, around 84% of which are singletons. Material: PBMCs or T cells enriched from blood (not recorded which). All receptors derive from a woman in her forties or fifties who had recovered from COVID-19.

The chain recombines TRBV5-1 with TRBJ2-3, with 10 nucleotides matching TRBD1. CDR3 size: 16 residues. With 0 bases clipped from V and 3 bases from J, the junction kept 4 bases outside the gene matches. The germline V gene encodes CDR1 SGHRS and CDR2 YFSETQ. CDR3 in DNA: TGCGCCAGCAGCTTGGGGGGACAGGGGAGTACAGATACGCAGTATTTT. Translating it yields CASSLGGQGSTDTQYF.

The chain has TRBV6-1 and TRBJ2-7; D gene uncertain. Trimming pared 0 bases from V and 4 bases from J, leaving 13 bases between. The CDR3 runs 15 residues. Germline CDR1 and CDR2: MNHNS and SASEGT. CDR3 in amino acids: CASSEAGFSRYEQYF. The CDR3 DNA is TGTGCCAGCAGTGAAGCTGGGTTCTCGCGGTACGAGCAGTACTTC.

For the CDR3, the DNA is TGCAGCGTTGATAGCAACACAGATACGCAGTATTTT. Protein: CSVDSNTDTQYF. The rearrangement links TRBV29-1 to TRBJ2-3; no clear D gene. Germline loops: CDR1 SQVTM, CDR2 ANQGSEA. V lost 3 bases and J 2 bases, leaving 6 bases between the germline ends. The CDR3 has 12 amino acids.

The chain employs TRBV11-2 and TRBJ1-3; 7 positions match TRBD1. V trimming: 4 bases; J trimming: 0 bases; junction bases outside the gene matches: 6. Per germline, CDR1 SGHAT and CDR2 FQNNGV. The CDR3 spans 16 residues. The CDR3 protein is CASSSSTGSSGNTIYF. The CDR3 DNA follows: TGTGCCAGCAGCTCGTCGACAGGGTCCTCTGGAAACACCATATATTTT.

The chain combines TRBV5-1 with TRBJ1-6, with D possibly being TRBD1 (5 bases). V lost 0 bases to trimming and J lost 7 bases, with 8 bases between them. CDR1 is SGHRS and CDR2 is YFSETQ in the germline V gene. This CDR3 is built from 14 residues. The chain's CDR3 is CASSLAQGNSPLHF. As DNA, the CDR3 is TGCGCCAGCAGCTTGGCTCAGGGCAATTCACCCCTCCACTTT.

V and J are TRBV5-1 and TRBJ2-7; 7 nucleotides line up with TRBD1. The V gene's germline CDR1 is SGHRS and CDR2 YFSETQ. The V and J ends lost 4 bases and 4 bases, in that order; junction bases with no gene match: 5. The CDR3 is 13 amino acids. This CDR3 reads CASSAGTEYEQYF. CDR3 in DNA: TGCGCCAGCAGCGCCGGGACAGAATACGAGCAGTACTTC.

This clone was detected only once. This chain joins TRBV6-5 and TRBJ2-7, with 11 nucleotides matching TRBD2. Germline CDR1 and CDR2: MNHEY and SVGAGI. V lost 2 bases, J lost 2 bases, and 5 bases stayed unmatched. CDR3 length: 16 residues. The chain's CDR3 is CASSYTGTSGPYEQYF. The CDR3 DNA reads TGTGCCAGCAGTTACACCGGGACTAGCGGTCCCTACGAGCAGTACTTC.

V and J are TRBV7-3 and TRBJ2-6; 9 nucleotides align to TRBD1. After removal of 5 bases from V and 4 bases from J, the junction contained 6 bases not matched to a gene. CDR3 length: 16 residues. Germline V lookup: CDR1 SGHTA, CDR2 FQGTGA. CDR3 residues: CASSLQGAAGANVLTF. CDR3 DNA sequence: TGTGCCAGCAGCCTACAGGGGGCGGCGGGGGCCAACGTCCTGACTTTC.

This clone was detected a few times. The J gene is TRBJ1-3, the V gene TRBV28; D is unresolved. CDR3 length: 15 amino acids. Looked up from germline, CDR1 is MDHEN and CDR2 is SYDVKM. V was cut by 11 bases and J by 0 bases, with 17 bases left in between. This CDR3 reads CASNDSGSSGNTIYF. In DNA, the CDR3 is TGTGCCTCTAACGACTCGGGGTCCTCTGGAAACACCATATATTTT.

The sample holds a few counts of this clone. The rearrangement uses TRBV6-2 or TRBV6-3 and TRBJ1-6; D not certain. Germline lookup yields CDR1 MNHEY and CDR2 SVGEGT. The germline V and J ends were trimmed by 2 bases and 10 bases, with 18 bases remaining between them. The CDR3 consists of 16 residues. The CDR3 DNA follows: TGTGCCAGCAGTTACCCGGACCGAGTAGGAGGATCACCCCTCCACTTT. It yields the protein CASSYPDRVGGSPLHF.

This clone has more than one count but fewer than ten. The rearrangement uses TRBV7-9 and TRBJ2-2; maybe TRBD1 (6 bases). The CDR3 runs 14 residues. V lost 1 base, J lost 7 bases, and 10 bases lay in between. The germline gives CDR1 SEHNR, CDR2 FQNEAQ (reference sequence). CDR3 sequence: CASSLVGGYGELFF. In DNA form, the CDR3 reads TGTGCCAGCAGCTTAGTTGGGGGCTACGGGGAGCTGTTTTTT. The full variable domain, rest sourced from reference TRBV7-9 and TRBJ2-2, is DTGVSQNPRHKITKRGQNVTFRCDPISEHNRLYWYRQTLGQGPEFLTYFQNEAQLEKSRLLSDRFSAERPKGSFSTLEIQRTEQGDSAMYLCASSLVGGYGELFFGEGSRLTVL.

V gene TRBV9 combines with J gene TRBJ2-1; 7 bases fit TRBD2. With V trimmed by 3 bases and J by 8 bases, 5 bases remained unmatched. The germline V gene has CDR1 SGDLS and CDR2 YYNGEE. This CDR3 spans 13 amino acids. Written as DNA, the CDR3 is TGTGCCAGCAGCGGTCTGCGGGGGTATGAGCAGTTCTTC. Translating it yields CASSGLRGYEQFF. Using reference TRBV9 and TRBJ2-1 for the parts outside the CDR3, the full variable domain is DSGVTQTPKHLITATGQRVTLRCSPRSGDLSVYWYQQSLDQGLQFLIQYYNGEERAKGNILERFSAQQFPDLHSELNLSSLELGDSALYFCASSGLRGYEQFFGPGTRLTVL.

The chain combines TRBV4-3 with TRBJ1-3; a weak D match, TRBD1 (5 bases). Germline CDR1 LGHNA, CDR2 YSLEER. The CDR3 length is 18 residues. The ends were cut back, 2 bases at V and 4 bases at J, with 21 bases in the middle. CDR3 sequence: CASSQQFSGGARGNTIYF. CDR3 DNA sequence: TGCGCCAGCAGCCAACAGTTTTCGGGAGGGGCGCGAGGAAACACCATATATTTT.

The chain combines TRBV19 with TRBJ2-5; D possibly corresponds to TRBD2 (5 bases). The CDR3 runs 15 residues. Germline CDR1 is LNHDA and CDR2 is SQIVND (reference sequence). V was pared by 3 bases and J by 4 bases, with 15 bases between. The CDR3 sequence: CASSIPRLAGETQYF. The CDR3 DNA reads as TGTGCCAGTAGTATTCCCAGGCTAGCAGGAGAGACCCAGTACTTC. Drawing the rest from reference TRBV19 and TRBJ2-5, the complete variable domain is DGGITQSPKYLFRKEGQNVTLSCEQNLNHDAMYWYRQDPGQGLRLIYYSQIVNDFQKGDIAEGYSVSREKKESFPLTVTSAQKNPTAFYLCASSIPRLAGETQYFGPGTRLLVL.

This chain connects TRBV3-1 (or the pseudogene TRBV3-2) to TRBJ2-7; a possible D gene is TRBD1 (6 bases). Germline loops: CDR1 LGHDT, CDR2 YNNKEL (reference sequence). The CDR3 has 18 residues. V gave up 2 bases and J gave up 2 bases, with 22 bases separating them. CDR3 residues: CASSQNKGHPLRTYEQYF. CDR3 nucleotides: TGTGCCAGCAGCCAAAACAAGGGACACCCTCTGAGAACCTACGAGCAGTACTTC.

The J gene is TRBJ1-3, the V gene TRBV11-3; 7 bases line up with TRBD1. The J segment lost 7 bases and the V segment lost 3 bases, leaving 12 bases of the junction unmatched. The CDR3 spans 16 residues. The germline V gene encodes CDR1 SGHNT and CDR2 YENEEA. CDR3 nucleotide sequence: TGTGCCAGCAGCTTGACCGACAGGGCTGTAAGGAACACCATATATTTT. It codes for CASSLTDRAVRNTIYF. The full variable domain, in which reference TRBV11-3 and TRBJ1-3 provide the parts outside the CDR3, is EAGVVQSPRYKIIEKKQPVAFWCNPISGHNTLYWYLQNLGQGPELLIRYENEEAVDDSQLPKDRFSAERLKGVDSTLKIQPAELGDSAVYLCASSLTDRAVRNTIYFGEGSWLTVV.

This clone occurred once. The rearrangement links TRBV19 to TRBJ2-7, with 9 bases lining up with TRBD1. The CDR3 covers 14 residues. V was pared by 4 bases and J by 5 bases, with 6 bases of the junction left unmatched. Germline V gene lookup returns CDR1 LNHDA and CDR2 SQIVND (reference sequence). CDR3 DNA: TGTGCCAGTAGTAAGACAGGGGGATTCCACGAGCAGTACTTC. This codes for CASSKTGGFHEQYF.

Notes on this clone: This same CDR3 is encoded by further DNA sequences in the sample. In DNA, the CDR3 is TGTGCCAGCAGCTTAGTAGCGGGAGGCGGGTACGAGCAGTACTTC. Protein sequence: CASSLVAGGGYEQYF. The V gene is TRBV7-8, the J gene TRBJ2-7; the match to TRBD2 covers 10 bases. The CDR3 is 15 residues long. Germline V CDR1 and CDR2: SGHVS, FQNEAQ. With 1 base clipped from V and 4 bases from J, the junction kept 4 bases outside the gene matches.

This sequence joins TRBV5-4 and TRBJ2-4, with a weak D call TRBD1 (5 bases). The length of the CDR3 is 13 residues. Trimming stripped 2 bases from V and 6 bases from J, with 9 bases between. The V gene's germline CDR1 is SGHNT and CDR2 YYREEE (reference sequence). The CDR3 DNA sequence: TGTGCCAGCAGCTTAACAGGCTCAAACATTCAGTACTTC. Its translation is CASSLTGSNIQYF. Filled out from reference TRBV5-4 and TRBJ2-4, the complete variable domain reads ETGVTQSPTHLIKTRGQQVTLRCSSQSGHNTVSWYQQALGQGPQFIFQYYREEENGRGNFPPRFSGLQFPNYSSELNVNALELDDSALYLCASSLTGSNIQYFGAGTRLSVL.

V and J are TRBV11-2 and TRBJ1-6; D remains ambiguous. Germline assignment: CDR1 SGHAT and CDR2 FQNNGV. V lost 4 bases to trimming and J lost 9 bases, with 16 bases between them. This CDR3 comprises 15 residues. The CDR3 loop reads CASSSYLINSSPLHF. The CDR3 DNA reads as TGTGCCAGCAGCTCCTACCTAATTAATAGTTCACCCCTCCACTTT.

This rearrangement joins TRBV5-5 to TRBJ2-7; D not certain. The germline V gene encodes CDR1 SGHKS and CDR2 YYEKEE (reference sequence). The CDR3 has 13 amino acids. Trimming pared 3 bases from V and 3 bases from J, leaving 10 bases between. The chain's CDR3 is CASSWQALYEQYF. The DNA of the CDR3 is TGTGCCAGCAGCTGGCAGGCACTCTACGAGCAGTACTTC.